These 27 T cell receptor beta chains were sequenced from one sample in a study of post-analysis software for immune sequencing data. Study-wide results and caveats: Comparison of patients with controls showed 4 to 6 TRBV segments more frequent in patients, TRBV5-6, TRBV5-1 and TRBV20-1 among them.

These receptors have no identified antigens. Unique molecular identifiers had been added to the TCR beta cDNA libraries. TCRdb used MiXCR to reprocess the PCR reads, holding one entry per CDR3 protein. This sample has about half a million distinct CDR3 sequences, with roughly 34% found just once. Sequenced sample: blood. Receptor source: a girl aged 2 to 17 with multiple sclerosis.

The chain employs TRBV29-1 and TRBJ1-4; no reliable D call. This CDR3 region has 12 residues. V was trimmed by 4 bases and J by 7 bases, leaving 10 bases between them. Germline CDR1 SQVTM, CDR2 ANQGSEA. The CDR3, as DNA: TGCAGCGTTGTGGAGGGAGGTGAAAAACTGTTTTTT. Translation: CSVVEGGEKLFF.

The CDR3 nucleotides are TGTGCCAGCAGCAACGGGGGCTCCTACAATGAGCAGTTCTTC. Translated: CASSNGGSYNEQFF. This sequence joins TRBV7-9 and TRBJ2-1, with D perhaps matching TRBD2 (6 bases). From germline, CDR1 is SEHNR and CDR2 FQNEAQ (reference sequence). The CDR3 covers 14 residues. V was pared by 5 bases and J by 0 bases, with 8 bases between. Based on the CDR3 plus reference TRBV7-9 and TRBJ2-1, the full variable domain is DTGVSQNPRHKITKRGQNVTFRCDPISEHNRLYWYRQTLGQGPEFLTYFQNEAQLEKSRLLSDRFSAERPKGSFSTLEIQRTEQGDSAMYLCASSNGGSYNEQFFGPGTRLTVL.

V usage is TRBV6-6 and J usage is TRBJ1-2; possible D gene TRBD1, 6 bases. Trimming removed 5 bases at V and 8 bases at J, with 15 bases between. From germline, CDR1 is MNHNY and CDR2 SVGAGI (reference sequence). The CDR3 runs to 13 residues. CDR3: CASSPTGLGGYTF. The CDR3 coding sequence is TGTGCCAGCAGTCCCACAGGGTTGGGAGGCTACACCTTC.

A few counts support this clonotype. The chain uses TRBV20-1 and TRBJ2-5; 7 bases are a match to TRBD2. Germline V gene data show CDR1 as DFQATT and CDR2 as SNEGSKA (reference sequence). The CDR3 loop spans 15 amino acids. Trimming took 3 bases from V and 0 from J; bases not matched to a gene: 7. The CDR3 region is CSARDDGGYQETQYF. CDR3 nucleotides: TGCAGTGCTAGGGACGACGGGGGGTACCAAGAGACCCAGTACTTC.

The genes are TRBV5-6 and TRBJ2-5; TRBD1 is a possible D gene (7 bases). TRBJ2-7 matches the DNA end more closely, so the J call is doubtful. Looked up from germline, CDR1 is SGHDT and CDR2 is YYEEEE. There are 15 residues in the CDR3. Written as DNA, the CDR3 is TGTGCCAGCAGCTTAGTGTGGCAGGGGGGCGTCGAGCAGTACTTC. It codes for CASSLVWQGGVEQYF.

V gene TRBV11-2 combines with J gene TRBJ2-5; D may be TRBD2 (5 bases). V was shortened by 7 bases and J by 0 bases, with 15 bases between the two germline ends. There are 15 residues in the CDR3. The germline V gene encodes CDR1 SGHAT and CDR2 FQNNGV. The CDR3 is CASKKRPSNQETQYF. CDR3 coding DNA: TGTGCCAGCAAAAAACGGCCTAGCAACCAAGAGACCCAGTACTTC.

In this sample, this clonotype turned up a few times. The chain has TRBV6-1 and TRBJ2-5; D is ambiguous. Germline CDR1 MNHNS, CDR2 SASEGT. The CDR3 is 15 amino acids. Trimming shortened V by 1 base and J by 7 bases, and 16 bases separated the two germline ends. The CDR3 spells CASSEGGFPPGTQYF. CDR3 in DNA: TGTGCCAGCAGTGAAGGTGGCTTCCCCCCGGGGACCCAGTACTTC.

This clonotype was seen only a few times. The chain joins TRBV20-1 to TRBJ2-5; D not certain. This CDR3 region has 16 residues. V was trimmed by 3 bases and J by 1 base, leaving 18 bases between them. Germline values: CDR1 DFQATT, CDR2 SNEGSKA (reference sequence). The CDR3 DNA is TGCAGTGCTAGGGGGATTATGCGGATATTCCAAGAGACCCAGTACTTC. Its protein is CSARGIMRIFQETQYF.

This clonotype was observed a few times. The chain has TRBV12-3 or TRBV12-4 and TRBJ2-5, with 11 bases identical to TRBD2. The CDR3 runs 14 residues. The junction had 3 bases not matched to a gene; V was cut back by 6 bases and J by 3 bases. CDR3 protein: CASSPLAGEETQYF. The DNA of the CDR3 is TGTGCCAGCAGCCCACTAGCGGGGGAAGAGACCCAGTACTTC.

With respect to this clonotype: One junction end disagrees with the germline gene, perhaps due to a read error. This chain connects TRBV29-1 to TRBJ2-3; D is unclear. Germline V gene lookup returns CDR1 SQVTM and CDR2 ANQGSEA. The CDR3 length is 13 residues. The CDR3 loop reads CSVEDSSADTQYF. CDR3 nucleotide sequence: TGCAGCGTTGAAGATTCGTCTGCAGACACGCAGTATTTT.

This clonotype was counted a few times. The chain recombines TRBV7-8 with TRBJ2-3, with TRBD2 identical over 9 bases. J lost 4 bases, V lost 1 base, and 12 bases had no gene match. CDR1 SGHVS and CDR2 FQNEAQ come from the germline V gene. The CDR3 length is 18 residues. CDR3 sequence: CASSLVVPSGVGADTQYF. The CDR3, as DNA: TGTGCCAGCAGCTTAGTAGTACCTAGCGGGGTTGGGGCAGATACGCAGTATTTT. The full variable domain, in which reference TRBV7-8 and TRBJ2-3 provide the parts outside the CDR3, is GAGVSQSPRYKVAKRGQDVALRCDPISGHVSLFWYQQALGQGPEFLTYFQNEAQLDKSGLPSDRFFAERPEGSVSTLKIQRTQQEDSAVYLCASSLVVPSGVGADTQYFGPGTRLTVL.

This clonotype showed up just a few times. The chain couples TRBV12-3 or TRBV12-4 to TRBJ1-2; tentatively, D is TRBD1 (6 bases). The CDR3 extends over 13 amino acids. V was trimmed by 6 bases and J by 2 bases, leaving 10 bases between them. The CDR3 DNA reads TGTGCCAGCAGGGGGGACACCAACTATGGCTACACCTTC. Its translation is CASRGDTNYGYTF.

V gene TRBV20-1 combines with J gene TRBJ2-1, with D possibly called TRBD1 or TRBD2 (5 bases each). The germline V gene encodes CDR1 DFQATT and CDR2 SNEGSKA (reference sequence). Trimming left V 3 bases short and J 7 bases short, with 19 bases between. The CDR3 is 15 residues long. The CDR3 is CSARRTGTRQNEQFF. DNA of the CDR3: TGCAGTGCTAGGCGAACCGGGACGCGCCAGAATGAGCAGTTCTTC.

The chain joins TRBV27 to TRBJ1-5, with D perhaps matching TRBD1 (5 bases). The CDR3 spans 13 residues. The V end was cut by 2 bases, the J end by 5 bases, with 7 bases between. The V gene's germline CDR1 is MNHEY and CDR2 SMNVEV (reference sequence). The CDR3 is CASSLQGHQPQHF. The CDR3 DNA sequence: TGTGCCAGCAGTTTACAGGGACATCAGCCCCAGCATTTT.

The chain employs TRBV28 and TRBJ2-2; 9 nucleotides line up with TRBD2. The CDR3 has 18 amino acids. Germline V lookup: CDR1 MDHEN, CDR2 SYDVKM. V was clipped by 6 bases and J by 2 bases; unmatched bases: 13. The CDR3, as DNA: TGTGCCAGCAGCTTACGTCGCGGGGGGGCTGTTAACACCGGGGAGCTGTTTTTT. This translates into CASSLRRGGAVNTGELFF.

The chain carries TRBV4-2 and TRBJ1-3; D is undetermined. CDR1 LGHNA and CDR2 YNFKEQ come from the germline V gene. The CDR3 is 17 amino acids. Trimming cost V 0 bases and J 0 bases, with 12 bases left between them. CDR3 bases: TGTGCCAGCAGCCAAGAAGGTACATCCCTCTCTGGAAACACCATATATTTT. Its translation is CASSQEGTSLSGNTIYF.

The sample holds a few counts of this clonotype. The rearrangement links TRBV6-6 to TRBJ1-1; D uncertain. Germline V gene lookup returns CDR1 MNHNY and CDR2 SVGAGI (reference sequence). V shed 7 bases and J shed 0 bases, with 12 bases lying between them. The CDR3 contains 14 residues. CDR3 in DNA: TGTGCCAGCACTCAGAGGCTAATGAACACTGAAGCTTTCTTT. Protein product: CASTQRLMNTEAFF.

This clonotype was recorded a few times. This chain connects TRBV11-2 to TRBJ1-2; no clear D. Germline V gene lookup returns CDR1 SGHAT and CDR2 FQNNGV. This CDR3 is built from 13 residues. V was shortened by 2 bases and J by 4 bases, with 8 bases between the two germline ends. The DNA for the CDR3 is TGTGCCAGCAGCTTAACGCAGCTCTATGGCTACACCTTC. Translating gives CASSLTQLYGYTF.

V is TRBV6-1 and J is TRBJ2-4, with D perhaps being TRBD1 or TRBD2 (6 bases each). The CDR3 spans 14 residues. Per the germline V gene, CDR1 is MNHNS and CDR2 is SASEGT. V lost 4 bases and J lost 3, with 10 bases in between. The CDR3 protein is CASSAGGGKNIQYF. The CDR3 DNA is TGTGCCAGCAGTGCAGGAGGGGGCAAAAACATTCAGTACTTC.

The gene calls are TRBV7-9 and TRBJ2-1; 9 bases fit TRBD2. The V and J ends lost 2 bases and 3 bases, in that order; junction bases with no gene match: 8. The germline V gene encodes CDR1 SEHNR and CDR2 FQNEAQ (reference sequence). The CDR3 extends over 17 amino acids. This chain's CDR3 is CASSLTAGGPDYNEQFF. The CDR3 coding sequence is TGTGCCAGCAGCTTAACAGCGGGGGGTCCCGACTACAATGAGCAGTTCTTC.

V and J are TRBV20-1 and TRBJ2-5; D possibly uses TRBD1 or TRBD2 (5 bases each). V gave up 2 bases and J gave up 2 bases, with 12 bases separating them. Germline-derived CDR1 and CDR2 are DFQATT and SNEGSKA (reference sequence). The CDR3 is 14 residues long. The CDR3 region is CSARLMGRQETQYF. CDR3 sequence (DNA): TGCAGTGCTAGACTGATGGGACGGCAAGAGACCCAGTACTTC.

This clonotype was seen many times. CDR3 in DNA: TGTGCCAGCGGATTACAGGGGGCCGCCAGGGGCTACACCTTC. Protein product: CASGLQGAARGYTF. The chain combines TRBV7-9 with TRBJ1-2; 9 bases fit TRBD1. The V and J ends lost 8 bases and 8 bases, in that order; junction bases with no gene match: 12. This CDR3 has 14 amino acids. Germline V CDR1 and CDR2: SEHNR, FQNEAQ (reference sequence).

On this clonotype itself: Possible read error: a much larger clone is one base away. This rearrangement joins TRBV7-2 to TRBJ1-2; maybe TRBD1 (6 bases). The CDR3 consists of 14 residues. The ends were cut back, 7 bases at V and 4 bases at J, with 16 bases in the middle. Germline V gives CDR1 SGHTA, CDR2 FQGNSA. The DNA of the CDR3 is TGTGCCAGCAACCCCGACAGGAGGGTCTATGGCTACACCTTC. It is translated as CASNPDRRVYGYTF.

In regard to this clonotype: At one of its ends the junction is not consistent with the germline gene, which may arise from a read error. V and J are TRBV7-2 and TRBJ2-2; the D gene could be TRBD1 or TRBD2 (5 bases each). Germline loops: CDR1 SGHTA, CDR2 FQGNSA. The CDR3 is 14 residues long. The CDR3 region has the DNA TGTGCCAGCACCCAGGGTGGGAGCACCGGGGAGCTGGTTTTT. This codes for CASTQGGSTGELVF.

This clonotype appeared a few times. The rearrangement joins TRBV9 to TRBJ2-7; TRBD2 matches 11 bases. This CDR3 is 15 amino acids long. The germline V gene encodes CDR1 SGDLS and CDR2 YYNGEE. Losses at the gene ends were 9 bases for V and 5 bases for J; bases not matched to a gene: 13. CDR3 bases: TGTGCCATTCCACGGGGGACTAGCGGCCGCCACGAGCAGTACTTC. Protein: CAIPRGTSGRHEQYF.

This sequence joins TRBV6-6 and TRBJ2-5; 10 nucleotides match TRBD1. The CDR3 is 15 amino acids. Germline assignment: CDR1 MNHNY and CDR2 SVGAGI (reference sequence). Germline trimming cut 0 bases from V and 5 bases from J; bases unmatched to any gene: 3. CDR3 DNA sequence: TGTGCCAGCAGTTACTCGCGGGACAGGGGTGAGACCCAGTACTTC. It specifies CASSYSRDRGETQYF.

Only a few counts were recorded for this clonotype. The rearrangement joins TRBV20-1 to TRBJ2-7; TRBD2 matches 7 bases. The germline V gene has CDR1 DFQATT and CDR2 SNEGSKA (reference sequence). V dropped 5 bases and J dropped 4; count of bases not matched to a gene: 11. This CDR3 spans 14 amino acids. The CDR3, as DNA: TGCAGTGCTGGGGGGGTTCTATCTCCGTACGAGCAGTACTTC. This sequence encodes CSAGGVLSPYEQYF.